The T cell receptor beta chain described here comes from a study of blood T cell repertoires in COVID-19. Germline loops: CDR1 SGHVS, CDR2 FQNEAQ. V lost 4 bases and J lost 2; bases outside the gene matches: 2. The CDR3 has 14 amino acids. TCRdb's copy holds only in-frame clones and misses some; the assay was immunoSEQ multiplex PCR. The table records roughly 240,000 clones, 85% of them present only once. At least ten counts were recorded for this clone. What was sequenced was PBMCs or T cells enriched from blood (not recorded which). This clonotype originated in a woman aged 50 to 60 with acute COVID-19. The V call is TRBV7-8, the J call TRBJ1-5, with 7 bases that match TRBD1. The chain's CDR3 is CASSSTGGNQPQHF. The CDR3, as DNA: TGTGCCAGCAGCTCAACAGGGGGCAATCAGCCCCAGCATTTT. The complete variable domain, with remaining parts taken from reference TRBV7-8 and TRBJ1-5, reads GAGVSQSPRYKVAKRGQDVALRCDPISGHVSLFWYQQALGQGPEFLTYFQNEAQLDKSGLPSDRFFAERPEGSVSTLKIQRTQQEDSAVYLCASSSTGGNQPQHFGDGTRLSIL.